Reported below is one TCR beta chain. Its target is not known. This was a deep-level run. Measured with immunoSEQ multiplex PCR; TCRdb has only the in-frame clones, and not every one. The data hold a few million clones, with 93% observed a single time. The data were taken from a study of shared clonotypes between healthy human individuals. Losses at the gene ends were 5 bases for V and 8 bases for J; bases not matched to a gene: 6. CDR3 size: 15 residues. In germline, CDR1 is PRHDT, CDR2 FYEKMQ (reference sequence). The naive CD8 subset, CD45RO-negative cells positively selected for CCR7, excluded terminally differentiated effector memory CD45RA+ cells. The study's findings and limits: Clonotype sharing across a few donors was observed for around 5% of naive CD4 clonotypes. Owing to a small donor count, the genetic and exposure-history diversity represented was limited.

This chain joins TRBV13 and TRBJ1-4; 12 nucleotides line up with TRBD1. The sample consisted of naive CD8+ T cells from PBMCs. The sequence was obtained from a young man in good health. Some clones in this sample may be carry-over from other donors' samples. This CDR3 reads CASSLGDRGQEKLFF. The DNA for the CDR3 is TGTGCCAGCAGCCTCGGGGACAGGGGGCAGGAAAAACTGTTTTTT. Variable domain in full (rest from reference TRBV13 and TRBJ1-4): AAGVIQSPRHLIKEKRETATLKCYPIPRHDTVYWYQQGPGQDPQFLISFYEKMQSDKGSIPDRFSAQQFSDYHSELNMSSLELGDSALYFCASSLGDRGQEKLFFGSGTQLSVL.